The 20 T cell receptor beta chains presented below share a single source sample, sequenced in a study of blood T cell repertoires in COVID-19. Sequencing used immunoSEQ multiplex PCR; TCRdb keeps in-frame clones, though not all of them. The sample holds about 190,000 clones, 70% to 90% seen once. Sequenced sample: peripheral blood. Every receptor here comes from a woman older than 75 with acute or convalescent COVID-19.

The chain is built from TRBV20-1 and TRBJ1-2; 9 positions match TRBD1. Germline trimming cut 3 bases from V and 4 bases from J; bases unmatched to any gene: 15. CDR1 and CDR2 (germline): DFQATT, SNEGSKA (reference sequence). The length of the CDR3 is 17 residues. The CDR3 nucleotides read TGCAGTGCTAGTCCCATTGTCGGACAGGGGAGGCCCTATGGCTACACCTTC. As protein: CSASPIVGQGRPYGYTF.

The rearrangement joins TRBV29-1 to TRBJ2-1; 7 nucleotides line up with TRBD1. CDR3 size: 16 residues. V lost 0 bases to trimming and J lost 0 bases; unmatched junction nucleotides: 5. Germline CDR1 SQVTM, CDR2 ANQGSEA. The CDR3 here is CSVEETTGSSYNEQFF. The CDR3 DNA follows: TGCAGCGTTGAAGAGACGACAGGGTCCTCCTACAATGAGCAGTTCTTC.

The V and J genes are TRBV7-2 and TRBJ1-5, with unresolved D. CDR1 and CDR2 (germline): SGHTA, FQGNSA. Trimming took off 2 bases at V and 4 bases at J, with 6 bases between the two ends. The CDR3 loop spans 13 amino acids. The DNA of the CDR3 is TGTGCCAGCAGCTTATCAGATAATCAGCCCCAGCATTTT. It encodes CASSLSDNQPQHF.

The chain employs TRBV2 and TRBJ2-7; D is perhaps TRBD2 (7 bases). V lost 2 bases and J 2 bases, leaving 13 bases between the germline ends. The length of the CDR3 is 15 residues. The germline CDR1 and CDR2 sequences are SNHLY and FYNNEI. For the CDR3, the DNA is TGTGCCAGCAGTGAAATGGGGGGGGCCCCCTACGAGCAGTACTTC. It is translated as CASSEMGGAPYEQYF. Full variable domain (missing parts from reference TRBV2 and TRBJ2-7): EPEVTQTPSHQVTQMGQEVILRCVPISNHLYFYWYRQILGQKVEFLVSFYNNEISEKSEIFDDQFSVERPDGSNFTLKIRSTKLEDSAMYFCASSEMGGAPYEQYFGPGTRLTVT.

The chain is built from TRBV6-6 and TRBJ2-2; 9 bases align to TRBD1. CDR1 is MNHNY, CDR2 SVGAGI, per germline (reference sequence). This CDR3 contains 16 residues. The J segment lost 2 bases and the V segment lost 4 bases, leaving 5 bases of the junction unmatched. The CDR3 DNA reads TGTGCCAGCAGTTCGCCGGGACAGGGCAACACCGGGGAGCTGTTTTTT. The encoded protein is CASSSPGQGNTGELFF.

This clone appeared once. This chain links TRBV30 with TRBJ1-2, with 8 bases aligning to TRBD1. There are 13 residues in the CDR3. Per germline, CDR1 GTSNPN and CDR2 SVGIG (reference sequence). V lost 2 bases and J lost 8; bases outside the gene matches: 7. The DNA for the CDR3 is TGTGCCTGGAGTCGAGGACAGGGCGAGGGCTACACCTTC. This codes for CAWSRGQGEGYTF.

The chain carries TRBV29-1 and TRBJ1-2; D is undetermined. Trimming shortened V by 5 bases and J by 6 bases, and 7 bases separated the two germline ends. Germline-derived CDR1 and CDR2 are SQVTM and ANQGSEA. There are 10 residues in the CDR3. The CDR3 spells CSVYRDGYTF. The CDR3 DNA is TGCAGCGTTTACCGAGATGGCTACACCTTC.

The chain joins TRBV7-8 to TRBJ2-2; 8 nucleotides line up with TRBD2. CDR1 is SGHVS, CDR2 FQNEAQ, per germline. The CDR3 loop spans 17 amino acids. J was trimmed by 4 bases and V by 3 bases; bases with no gene match: 10. This chain's CDR3 is CASSFYLVSGGTGELFF. The CDR3 DNA is TGTGCCAGCAGCTTCTACCTTGTGAGCGGGGGCACCGGGGAGCTGTTTTTT.

This clone was counted once. The CDR3 nucleotides read TGTGCCAGCAGTTTCTCAGGGGGTAGAGAGACCCAGTACTTC. Translating it yields CASSFSGGRETQYF. V gene TRBV27 combines with J gene TRBJ2-5; TRBD1 aligns across 7 bases. Germline assignment: CDR1 MNHEY and CDR2 SMNVEV (reference sequence). Trimming removed 3 bases from V and 4 bases from J; junction bases left unmatched: 5. There are 14 residues in the CDR3.

The chain employs TRBV7-2 and TRBJ2-1; tentatively, D is TRBD1 (5 bases). CDR1 and CDR2 from the germline V gene are SGHTA and FQGNSA. V shed 5 bases and J shed 10 bases, with 18 bases lying between them. The length of the CDR3 is 14 residues. The CDR3 region has the DNA TGTGCCAGCAGCCAGGGTTTTAGGTTTATGGAGCAGTTCTTC. Translating gives CASSQGFRFMEQFF.

The CDR3 coding sequence is TGTGCCAGCAGCTTTGGCGGACAGGGGTTGGTGAATGAAAAACTGTTTTTT. It is translated as CASSFGGQGLVNEKLFF. This chain joins TRBV7-9 and TRBJ1-4; TRBD1 matches at 9 bases. The CDR3 is made up of 17 amino acids. Germline V gene lookup returns CDR1 SEHNR and CDR2 FQNEAQ (reference sequence). V was clipped by 3 bases and J by 5 bases; unmatched bases: 10.

This clone was counted only a few times. CDR3 sequence reads: CASSSYTGLAGGPVADTQYF. CDR3 DNA: TGTGCCAGCAGCTCTTATACAGGACTAGCGGGAGGGCCGGTCGCAGATACGCAGTATTTT. The chain recombines TRBV4-2 with TRBJ2-3; 15 bases are shared with TRBD2. In germline, CDR1 is LGHNA, CDR2 YNFKEQ. CDR3 length equals 20 residues. V lost 5 bases and J lost 4; bases outside the gene matches: 16.

The genes are TRBV7-2 and TRBJ2-7, with 9 bases fitting TRBD1. The V gene end was trimmed by 8 bases and the J gene end by 3 bases; junction bases not matched to a gene: 5. Germline V gene sequence: CDR1 SGHTA, CDR2 FQGNSA. The CDR3 spans 13 residues. This chain's CDR3 is CASSGTGIYEQYF. The CDR3 DNA sequence: TGTGCCAGCTCCGGGACAGGGATCTACGAGCAGTACTTC.

V usage is TRBV18 and J usage is TRBJ1-4; perhaps TRBD1 as D (5 bases). The V end was cut by 4 bases, the J end by 0 bases, with 6 bases between. The CDR3 spans 14 residues. Germline V gene sequence: CDR1 KGHSH, CDR2 LQKENI. The CDR3, as DNA: TGTGCCAGCTCACAGACAGCAACTAATGAAAAACTGTTTTTT. It specifies CASSQTATNEKLFF.

J is TRBJ1-2 and V is TRBV21-1; TRBD1, the table's D call, was not compared with the DNA. TRBV21-1 is a pseudogene locus. The CDR3 sequence is 13 residues long. CDR3 region: CASISTGTNGYTF. The CDR3 DNA follows: TGTGCCAGCATTTCGACAGGAACGAATGGCTACACCTTC.

The chain carries TRBV18 and TRBJ2-3; D gene uncertain. Trimming stripped 3 bases from V and 2 bases from J, with 9 bases between. Germline loops: CDR1 KGHSH, CDR2 LQKENI. The CDR3 length is 14 residues. CDR3: CASSPSRNTDTQYF. CDR3 DNA: TGTGCCAGCTCACCGTCCAGAAACACAGATACGCAGTATTTT.

The V gene is TRBV28, the J gene TRBJ1-5; 8 bases match TRBD1. Trimming cost V 7 bases and J 0 bases; bases outside gene matches: 11. The CDR3 is made up of 17 amino acids. CDR1 and CDR2 (germline): MDHEN, SYDVKM. The CDR3 here is CASTLAGGLYSNQPQHF. The CDR3, as DNA: TGTGCCAGCACCTTGGCAGGGGGCCTTTATAGCAATCAGCCCCAGCATTTT.

The chain couples TRBV11-2 to TRBJ2-1; 15 nucleotides agree with TRBD2. Trimming cost V 3 bases and J 10 bases; bases outside gene matches: 10. In germline, CDR1 is SGHAT, CDR2 FQNNGV. This CDR3 spans 17 amino acids. This CDR3 is CASSFLPGLAGGLEQFF. CDR3 sequence (DNA): TGTGCCAGCAGCTTCCTCCCGGGACTAGCGGGAGGATTAGAGCAGTTCTTC.

The V gene is TRBV6-5, the J gene TRBJ1-2; maybe TRBD1 (6 bases). CDR3 length equals 14 residues. V dropped 2 bases and J dropped 4 bases, with 11 bases sitting between them. Germline loops: CDR1 MNHEY, CDR2 SVGAGI. CDR3 coding DNA: TGTGCCAGCAGTTACCAGGGGCAGTCCTATGGCTACACCTTC. Encoded protein: CASSYQGQSYGYTF.

The chain combines TRBV19 with TRBJ1-5; no reliable D call. Germline V gene lookup returns CDR1 LNHDA and CDR2 SQIVND (reference sequence). With 3 bases removed from V and 0 bases from J, the gap between germline ends came to 6 bases. This CDR3 contains 14 residues. Written as DNA, the CDR3 is TGTGCCAGTAGTATTGCTAGTAGCAATCAGCCCCAGCATTTT. Amino acid sequence: CASSIASSNQPQHF.